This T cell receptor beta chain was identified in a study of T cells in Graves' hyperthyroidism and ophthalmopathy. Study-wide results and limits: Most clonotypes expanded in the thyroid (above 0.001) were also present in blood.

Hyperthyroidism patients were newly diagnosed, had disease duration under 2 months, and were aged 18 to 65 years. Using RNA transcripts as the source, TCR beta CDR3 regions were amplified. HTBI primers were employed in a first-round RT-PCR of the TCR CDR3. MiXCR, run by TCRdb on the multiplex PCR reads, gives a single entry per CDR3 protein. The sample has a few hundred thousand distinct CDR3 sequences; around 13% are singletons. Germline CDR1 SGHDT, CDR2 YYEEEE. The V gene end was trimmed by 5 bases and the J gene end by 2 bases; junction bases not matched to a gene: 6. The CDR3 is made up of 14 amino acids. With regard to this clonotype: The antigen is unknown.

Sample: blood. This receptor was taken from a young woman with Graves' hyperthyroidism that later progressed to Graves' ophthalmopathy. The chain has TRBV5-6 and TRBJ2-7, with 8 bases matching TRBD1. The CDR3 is CASRGTGVTYEQYF. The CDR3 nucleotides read TGTGCCAGCAGAGGGACAGGTGTTACCTACGAGCAGTACTTC.